This T cell receptor (beta chain) was captured in a study of long-term antiretroviral therapy in people with HIV. The CDR3 extends over 11 amino acids. The germline V gene encodes CDR1 MGHDK and CDR2 SYGVNS. The V end was cut by 3 bases, the J end by 6 bases, with 2 bases between. Version v3.0 of the immunoSEQ assay was performed at survey level. Per-sample TRB depth target: about 35,000-50,000 T-cell genomes. Method: immunoSEQ multiplex PCR; TCRdb's copy keeps in-frame clones and lacks some. The table has roughly 17,000 clones, approximately 75% seen once; the top ten hold about 9%. Every one of the donors gave at least one pre-ART PBMC sample and at least two post-ART PBMC samples.

This specimen was unsorted PBMCs, taken 0.3 years after starting antiretroviral therapy. The receptor comes from a man between 18 and 29 years old with HIV. The V and J genes are TRBV25-1 and TRBJ2-2; D is unresolved. This CDR3 reads CASSDSGELFF. The CDR3 DNA is TGTGCCAGCAGTGATTCCGGGGAGCTGTTTTTT.